The 24 T cell receptor beta chains given below trace back to one sample, sequenced in a study of blood T cell repertoires in COVID-19. Profiled with immunoSEQ multiplex PCR; TCRdb holds only in-frame clones, not every one. The data show about 89,000 clones, approximately 89% seen once. Sequencing was done on a sample of peripheral blood. The receptors stem from a man aged 55 to 70 with acute or convalescent COVID-19.

The CDR3 nucleotides read TGTGCCATCAGTGAATTGAGGGCTACTCCGTACGAGCAGTACTTC. This gives the protein CAISELRATPYEQYF. The rearrangement uses TRBV10-3 and TRBJ2-7; possible D gene TRBD2, 5 bases. The germline V gene has CDR1 ENHRY and CDR2 SYGVKD. V lost 3 bases and J lost 4, with 16 bases in between. This CDR3 is 15 amino acids long.

CDR3 amino acids: CASSLAFGSTGAHYGYTF. CDR3 DNA sequence: TGTGCCAGCAGCTTGGCCTTTGGATCGACAGGAGCTCACTATGGCTACACCTTC. The chain couples TRBV5-8 to TRBJ1-2, with a weak D call TRBD1 (6 bases). Trimming stripped 0 bases from V and 3 bases from J, with 21 bases between. Germline CDR1 reads SGHTS; CDR2 reads YDEGEE. The CDR3 has 18 amino acids.

This clone was seen once. The rearrangement joins TRBV28 to TRBJ2-7; possible D gene TRBD1, 5 bases. The V gene lost 4 bases and the J gene lost 0 bases, with 16 bases spanning the gap. This CDR3 spans 16 amino acids. Germline V lookup: CDR1 MDHEN, CDR2 SYDVKM. The chain's CDR3 is CASSSRTTQSSYEQYF. DNA for the CDR3: TGTGCCAGCAGTTCAAGGACAACTCAGAGCTCCTACGAGCAGTACTTC.

This chain connects TRBV19 to TRBJ2-1; D might be TRBD2 (7 bases). Trimming removed 3 bases from V and 7 bases from J, with 13 bases in between. Germline-derived CDR1 and CDR2 are LNHDA and SQIVND (reference sequence). This CDR3 is 14 amino acids long. CDR3 loop: CASSIGGGANEQFF. In DNA form, the CDR3 reads TGTGCCAGTAGTATTGGGGGGGGCGCGAATGAGCAGTTCTTC.

V is TRBV7-8 and J is TRBJ2-7; D is perhaps TRBD1 (8 bases). The CDR3 loop spans 15 amino acids. Germline-derived CDR1 and CDR2 are SGHVS and FQNEAQ. V lost 5 bases to trimming and J lost 2 bases, with 16 bases between them. The CDR3 sequence is CASSRGVQGAYEQYF. In nucleotides, the CDR3 is TGTGCCAGCAGCCGGGGGGTACAGGGGGCCTACGAGCAGTACTTC. Drawing the rest from reference TRBV7-8 and TRBJ2-7, the complete variable domain is GAGVSQSPRYKVAKRGQDVALRCDPISGHVSLFWYQQALGQGPEFLTYFQNEAQLDKSGLPSDRFFAERPEGSVSTLKIQRTQQEDSAVYLCASSRGVQGAYEQYFGPGTRLTVT.

CDR3 DNA sequence: TGTGCCAGCAGCTTAGCTGGGACAGGGATAGGCTACACCTTC. Translated: CASSLAGTGIGYTF. This chain connects TRBV7-9 to TRBJ1-2; 9 positions match TRBD1. The CDR3 covers 14 residues. The germline V gene has CDR1 SEHNR and CDR2 FQNEAQ (reference sequence). V lost 0 bases to trimming and J lost 8 bases; unmatched junction nucleotides: 4.

The chain is built from TRBV28 and TRBJ1-1; 8 bases align to TRBD1. CDR1 is MDHEN and CDR2 is SYDVKM in the germline V gene. The CDR3 loop spans 17 amino acids. V shed 1 base, J shed 4 bases, and the junction held 11 bases outside the gene matches. CDR3 protein: CASSLSQGARGGTEAFF. DNA of the CDR3: TGTGCCAGCAGTTTATCGCAGGGGGCGCGGGGGGGCACTGAAGCTTTCTTT.

V is TRBV9 and J is TRBJ2-7; D is ambiguous. The CDR3 has 15 residues. Looked up from germline, CDR1 is SGDLS and CDR2 is YYNGEE. Trimming took off 0 bases at V and 1 base at J, with 11 bases between the two ends. The chain's CDR3 is CASSVGMLVSYEQYF. The CDR3 DNA follows: TGTGCCAGCAGCGTAGGGATGCTAGTTTCCTACGAGCAGTACTTC.

This chain connects TRBV11-2 to TRBJ2-7, with TRBD2 as a possible D gene (6 bases). Between the trimmed V and J ends, which lost 6 bases and 6 bases, there was a span of 18 bases. This CDR3 spans 14 amino acids. Looked up from germline, CDR1 is SGHAT and CDR2 is FQNNGV. CDR3 in DNA: TGTGCCAGCAGTCTCAGTTTTCCCGGGGGCGAGCAGTACTTC. As protein: CASSLSFPGGEQYF.

This chain uses TRBV11-3 with TRBJ2-1; possible D gene TRBD1, 6 bases. Trimming stripped 5 bases from V and 2 bases from J, with 10 bases between. Per the germline V gene, CDR1 is SGHNT and CDR2 is YENEEA. The CDR3 sequence is 14 residues long. The CDR3 DNA reads TGTGCCAGCAGCCCACAGGGTACCTACAATGAGCAGTTCTTC. It codes for CASSPQGTYNEQFF.

The V call is TRBV19, the J call TRBJ1-2; TRBD1 might be the D (6 bases). The CDR3 is 15 amino acids. The ends were cut back, 1 base at V and 4 bases at J, with 13 bases in the middle. CDR1 and CDR2 from the germline V gene are LNHDA and SQIVND (reference sequence). The CDR3 reads CASSIARGALYGYTF. The CDR3 DNA sequence: TGTGCCAGTAGTATAGCCAGGGGCGCACTCTATGGCTACACCTTC.

V usage is TRBV10-2 and J usage is TRBJ2-3; 8 bases align to TRBD2. The germline V gene encodes CDR1 WSHSY and CDR2 SAAADI. The CDR3 covers 15 residues. V dropped 6 bases and J dropped 5; count of bases not matched to a gene: 10. The CDR3 reads CASSPLGRGVDTQYF. The CDR3 DNA follows: TGCGCCAGCAGCCCTCTGGGGCGGGGGGTAGATACGCAGTATTTT.

The rearrangement uses TRBV5-4 and TRBJ2-3; unclear D gene. The CDR3 loop spans 14 amino acids. Trimming took off 2 bases at V and 2 bases at J, with 9 bases between the two ends. Looked up from germline, CDR1 is SGHNT and CDR2 is YYREEE (reference sequence). The CDR3 coding sequence is TGTGCCAGCAGCTTTACCCAGTACACAGATACGCAGTATTTT. Translated, it gives CASSFTQYTDTQYF.

The chain links TRBV6-6 to TRBJ1-6, with D perhaps matching TRBD1 (5 bases). Germline loops: CDR1 MNHNY, CDR2 SVGAGI (reference sequence). The V end was cut by 6 bases, the J end by 5 bases, with 11 bases between. CDR3 length: 14 residues. As DNA, the CDR3 is TGTGCCAGCAGACCCGACAGAAATAATTCACCCCTCCACTTT. Its translation is CASRPDRNNSPLHF.

The rearrangement uses TRBV27 and TRBJ2-6; D is undetermined. Germline-derived CDR1 and CDR2 are MNHEY and SMNVEV (reference sequence). The CDR3 loop spans 14 amino acids. The V end was cut by 3 bases, the J end by 2 bases, with 5 bases between. CDR3 amino acids: CASSFVAGANVLTF. CDR3 sequence (DNA): TGTGCCAGCAGTTTTGTCGCTGGGGCCAACGTCCTGACTTTC.

This clone was detected a few times. This rearrangement joins TRBV12-3 or TRBV12-4 to TRBJ2-5; TRBD1 might be the D (5 bases). V lost 6 bases and J 1 base, leaving 9 bases between the germline ends. The CDR3 runs to 13 residues. The CDR3 sequence: CASRPDSQETQYF. As DNA, the CDR3 is TGTGCCAGCAGACCCGACAGCCAAGAGACCCAGTACTTC.

This clone showed up just a few times. The chain carries TRBV6-6 and TRBJ1-5; D is possibly TRBD1 (5 bases). CDR1 and CDR2 from the germline V gene are MNHNY and SVGAGI (reference sequence). V lost 5 bases and J 1 base, leaving 15 bases between the germline ends. This CDR3 contains 16 residues. CDR3 coding DNA: TGTGCCAGCAGTAAACCCGTGGGGGGGAGCAATCAGCCCCAGCATTTT. Amino acids: CASSKPVGGSNQPQHF.

The chain couples TRBV9 to TRBJ1-1; 7 bases are a match to TRBD1. Trimming removed 4 bases from V and 3 bases from J; junction bases left unmatched: 12. CDR3 length equals 16 residues. Germline CDR1 is SGDLS and CDR2 is YYNGEE. CDR3 amino acids: CASSLGNRGSDTEAFF. The CDR3 DNA is TGTGCCAGCAGCCTGGGGAACAGGGGTTCGGACACTGAAGCTTTCTTT.

For this clone: Other DNA sequences in this sample translate to the same CDR3. This chain links TRBV28 with TRBJ2-7, with 8 nucleotides matching TRBD2. The CDR3 sequence is 14 residues long. Trimming removed 3 bases from V and 4 bases from J; junction bases left unmatched: 5. Germline CDR1 is MDHEN and CDR2 is SYDVKM. The CDR3 region is CASSFPGGAYEQYF. CDR3 nucleotide sequence: TGTGCCAGCAGTTTCCCGGGGGGGGCTTACGAGCAGTACTTC.

The chain uses TRBV20-1 and TRBJ2-7; D uncertain. V lost 3 bases and J lost 0, with 6 bases in between. This CDR3 contains 12 residues. CDR1 and CDR2 (germline): DFQATT, SNEGSKA (reference sequence). CDR3 coding DNA: TGCAGTGCTAGTGGCAGCTCCTACGAGCAGTACTTC. This gives the protein CSASGSSYEQYF.

V and J are TRBV5-8 and TRBJ2-1; 8 bases line up with TRBD2. The length of the CDR3 is 15 residues. Germline values: CDR1 SGHTS, CDR2 YDEGEE. The V segment lost 4 bases and the J segment 7 bases; nucleotides outside the gene matches: 10. This chain's CDR3 is CASSDGRLAWNEQFF. CDR3 in DNA: TGTGCCAGCAGCGACGGCCGACTAGCGTGGAATGAGCAGTTCTTC. The entire variable domain, with the rest obtained from reference TRBV5-8 and TRBJ2-1, is as follows: EAGVTQSPTHLIKTRGQQATLRCSPISGHTSVYWYQQALGLGLQFLLWYDEGEERNRGNFPPRFSGRQFPNYSSELNVNALELEDSALYLCASSDGRLAWNEQFFGPGTRLTVL.

This chain joins TRBV20-1 and TRBJ2-7, with TRBD2 as a possible D gene (5 bases). Germline CDR1 reads DFQATT; CDR2 reads SNEGSKA (reference sequence). This CDR3 contains 11 residues. The V end was cut by 6 bases, the J end by 8 bases, with 14 bases between. CDR3 coding DNA: TGCAGTGCGTGGACTCCCAAGAAGCAGTACTTC. It translates to CSAWTPKKQYF.

The chain links TRBV19 to TRBJ1-2; TRBD1 agrees at 8 bases. The V gene's germline CDR1 is LNHDA and CDR2 SQIVND (reference sequence). The J segment lost 2 bases and the V segment lost 5 bases, leaving 13 bases of the junction unmatched. The CDR3 has 17 residues. The CDR3 loop reads CASSPFRGRGENYGYTF. CDR3 in DNA: TGTGCCAGTAGTCCATTCAGGGGGCGCGGGGAGAACTATGGCTACACCTTC.

The chain recombines TRBV27 with TRBJ2-3; D ambiguous. This CDR3 has 15 residues. V was pared by 2 bases and J by 0 bases, with 9 bases between. Germline-derived CDR1 and CDR2 are MNHEY and SMNVEV (reference sequence). CDR3 DNA: TGTGCCAGCAGTTTACAACACCCTAGCACAGATACGCAGTATTTT. Encoded protein: CASSLQHPSTDTQYF.